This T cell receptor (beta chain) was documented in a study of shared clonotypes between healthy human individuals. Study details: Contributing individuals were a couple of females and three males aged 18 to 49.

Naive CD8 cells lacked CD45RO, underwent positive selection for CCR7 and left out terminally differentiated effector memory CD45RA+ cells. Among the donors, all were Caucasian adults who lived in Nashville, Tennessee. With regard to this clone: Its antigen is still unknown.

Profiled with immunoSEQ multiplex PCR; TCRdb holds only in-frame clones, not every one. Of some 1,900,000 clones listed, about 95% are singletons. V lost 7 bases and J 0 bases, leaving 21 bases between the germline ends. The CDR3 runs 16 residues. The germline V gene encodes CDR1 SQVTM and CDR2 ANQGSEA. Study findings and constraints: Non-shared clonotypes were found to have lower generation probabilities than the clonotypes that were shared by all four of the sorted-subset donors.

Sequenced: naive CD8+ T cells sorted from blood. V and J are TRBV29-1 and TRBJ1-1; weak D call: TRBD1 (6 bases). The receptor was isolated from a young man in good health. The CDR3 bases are TGCAGCGCCCGCGGCTTCAGGACAGCCGTGAACACTGAAGCTTTCTTT. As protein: CSARGFRTAVNTEAFF.